Listed here are 9 T cell receptor beta chains from one sample, sequenced in a study of cytomegalovirus exposure and HLA in healthy donors. Primers included in the PCR were 60 Vbeta and 13 Jbeta primers. TCRdb's table, derived via immunoSEQ multiplex PCR, lists solely in-frame clones and lacks some. The sample has about 200,000 clones, around 80% seen once. Source material: PBMCs. These receptors were taken from a man aged 18 to 35 in good health and CMV-seronegative.

CDR3 sequence: CASSIGHPEELFF. DNA for the CDR3: TGTGCCAGCAGCATTGGACACCCCGAGGAGCTGTTTTTT. V usage is TRBV7-9 and J usage is TRBJ2-2; possible D gene TRBD1, 5 bases. CDR1 is SEHNR, CDR2 FQNEAQ, per germline (reference sequence). Trimming shortened V by 5 bases and J by 10 bases, and 14 bases separated the two germline ends. The CDR3 consists of 13 residues.

The chain is built from TRBV11-2 and TRBJ2-7; 8 nucleotides line up with TRBD2. The V gene's germline CDR1 is SGHAT and CDR2 FQNNGV. The CDR3 sequence is 15 residues long. V trimming: 1 base; J trimming: 2 bases; junction bases outside the gene matches: 4. CDR3 in DNA: TGTGCCAGCAGCTTAGTTCGAGCGGGGGCCTACGAGCAGTACTTC. Encoded protein: CASSLVRAGAYEQYF. Complete variable domain (other parts from reference TRBV11-2 and TRBJ2-7): EAGVAQSPRYKIIEKRQSVAFWCNPISGHATLYWYQQILGQGPKLLIQFQNNGVVDDSQLPKDRFSAERLKGVDSTLKIQPAKLEDSAVYLCASSLVRAGAYEQYFGPGTRLTVT.

V and J are TRBV6-1 and TRBJ2-3; TRBD2 aligns across 13 bases. This CDR3 contains 15 residues. The germline V gene has CDR1 MNHNS and CDR2 SASEGT. V was pared by 6 bases and J by 3 bases, with 3 bases of the junction left unmatched. The CDR3 bases are TGTGCCAGCAGGACGGGACTAGCGGGGACAGATACGCAGTATTTT. This sequence encodes CASRTGLAGTDTQYF.

The chain uses TRBV6-5 and TRBJ1-6, with 8 bases identical to TRBD1. With V trimmed by 3 bases and J by 0 bases, 1 base remained unmatched. Germline CDR1 reads MNHEY; CDR2 reads SVGAGI. CDR3 length: 16 amino acids. Written as DNA, the CDR3 is TGTGCCAGCAGTTATGGACAGGGCTCCTATAATTCACCCCTCCACTTT. As protein: CASSYGQGSYNSPLHF.

The gene calls are TRBV5-6 and TRBJ2-3, with D possibly being TRBD2 (6 bases). In germline, CDR1 is SGHDT, CDR2 YYEEEE. The CDR3 is 16 residues long. Trimming removed 4 bases at V and 0 bases at J, with 15 bases between. The CDR3 sequence: CASSQTLTRSTDTQYF. Written as DNA, the CDR3 is TGTGCCAGCAGCCAAACTCTGACTAGGAGCACAGATACGCAGTATTTT.

This chain joins TRBV2 and TRBJ2-7; 11 bases fit TRBD1. Germline assignment: CDR1 SNHLY and CDR2 FYNNEI. J was trimmed by 4 bases and V by 8 bases; bases with no gene match: 1. The CDR3 runs to 12 residues. CDR3 loop: CASGTGGYEQYF. The CDR3 DNA is TGTGCCAGCGGGACAGGGGGTTACGAGCAGTACTTC.

The CDR3 is CASSLGLDGTDTQYF. The DNA of the CDR3 is TGTGCCAGCAGCCTCGGACTAGACGGCACAGATACGCAGTATTTT. The gene calls are TRBV7-2 and TRBJ2-3; 7 bases agree with TRBD2. The germline gives CDR1 SGHTA, CDR2 FQGNSA. The length of the CDR3 is 15 residues. With V trimmed by 5 bases and J by 1 base, 6 bases remained unmatched.

The V and J genes are TRBV5-6 and TRBJ2-7, with a possible D match to TRBD2 (6 bases). V was trimmed by 3 bases and J by 4 bases, leaving 14 bases between them. Germline V gene data show CDR1 as SGHDT and CDR2 as YYEEEE. The CDR3 is made up of 14 amino acids. Written as DNA, the CDR3 is TGTGCCAGCAGCTCCGCGGGGTCCAATTACGAGCAGTACTTC. This sequence encodes CASSSAGSNYEQYF.

The chain links TRBV10-1 to TRBJ1-5; D is unclear. V was clipped by 8 bases and J by 0 bases, with 11 bases between them. The germline V gene has CDR1 WNHNN and CDR2 SYGVQD (reference sequence). This CDR3 comprises 14 residues. CDR3 amino acids: CASAGENSNQPQHF. The CDR3 DNA reads as TGCGCCAGCGCGGGAGAAAATAGCAATCAGCCCCAGCATTTT.